This T cell receptor (beta chain) originates from a study of blood T cell repertoires in COVID-19 (dated by TCRdb to the early 2020s). Regarding the research as a whole: Samples covering the acute and convalescent phases of COVID-19 were provided by collaborators in the United States, Italy and Spain. The material from the prospective study consisted of cDNA or gDNA derived from T cells, B-cell-depleted T cells, or PBMCs. Deeply sampled blood TCRbeta repertoires from subjects exposed to, actively infected with, or recovered from COVID-19 were included in the dataset. The repertoires were released in a freely available public database intended as a resource for research on the immune response to SARS-CoV-2. Samples came from the ongoing ImmuneRACE study (first 160 participants) plus 1,254 subjects from 6 global collaborators. Nearly every sample came with metadata listing a de-identified subject ID, COVID-19 status, age in years and sex. HLA class I and class II types, where available, came from metadata supplied by the sample provider rather than from assay-based typing. The paper's findings and limits, for the study overall: Clinical and demographic metadata were provided uncurated, with the amount varying by source and participant.

After removal of 5 bases from V and 1 base from J, the junction retains 7 bases not matched to a gene. From the cysteine up to the phenylalanine, the CDR3 has a length of 15 residues. Of the read, only the CDR3 DNA is kept; its 45 bases are in frame from base 1. CDR1 is given as SGHTA and CDR2 as FQGTGA, both from the germline V gene. The collaborating institutions used their own protocols to collect whole blood in K2EDTA tubes. For TCRbeta analysis, collaborators shipped samples in one of three forms: frozen whole blood, isolated PBMCs, or DNA extracted from either of those sample types. Of note for this clone: Its antigen is not yet known. No per-base quality is available; no much larger clone lies one base away.

TCRbeta CDR3 regions were amplified from genomic DNA using the immunoSEQ Assay, a bias-controlled multiplex PCR. The published analysis was carried out like this. The number of nucleated cells in each sample was estimated from the amplification of reference gene primers within the assay. Sequence reads were collapsed and filtered to measure the absolute abundance of every unique TCRbeta CDR3 rearrangement. For each sample, productive Simpson clonality was calculated as the square root of Simpson's diversity index across productive rearrangements. The table comes from immuneACCESS by way of TCRdb, which keeps in-frame sequences with V and J called. Part of the clones is missing from these tables; in studies checked, under half for an unresolved V gene and the rest for unknown reasons. From that table come the V and J calls and clone size; the DNA was used to work out D and trimming. The sample table records 88,000 or so clones; roughly 87% of these occur just once. Less than 15% of the sample rests with the top ten.

Sequencing was done on a sample of peripheral blood. This receptor was taken from an elderly man with acute or convalescent COVID-19. The chain joins TRBV7-3 to TRBJ1-1; TRBD1 lines up with 7 middle nucleotides. The sequenced DNA: TGTGCCAGCAGCCGGACAGGAAGTACGAACACTGAAGCTTTCTTT. Its translation reads: CASSRTGSTNTEAFF.